These 26 T cell receptor beta chains originate from one sample sequenced in a study of blood T cell repertoires in COVID-19. TCRdb's copy holds only in-frame clones and misses some; the assay was immunoSEQ multiplex PCR. The data contain under 450,000 clones, 91% of them singletons. Sequenced input: PBMCs or T cells enriched from blood (not recorded which). The source of these receptors is a woman aged 40 to 55 who had been exposed to COVID-19.

V and J are TRBV6-4 and TRBJ2-1; possible D gene TRBD2, 5 bases. Germline V lookup: CDR1 MRHNA, CDR2 SNTAGT. This CDR3 comprises 14 residues. The V and J ends lost 0 bases and 10 bases respectively, with 13 bases between them. The CDR3 loop is CASSDSGGFGEQFF. The CDR3 DNA follows: TGTGCCAGCAGTGACTCAGGAGGATTTGGGGAGCAGTTCTTC.

The chain carries TRBV7-8 and TRBJ2-1; 8 nucleotides align to TRBD2. The length of the CDR3 is 16 residues. Germline V gene data show CDR1 as SGHVS and CDR2 as FQNEAQ. Losses at the gene ends were 1 base for V and 7 bases for J; bases not matched to a gene: 9. CDR3 in amino acids: CASSLDSAGGANEQFF. In DNA, the CDR3 is TGTGCCAGCAGCTTAGACAGTGCCGGGGGGGCGAATGAGCAGTTCTTC.

The rearrangement uses TRBV2 and TRBJ1-6; maybe TRBD1 (5 bases). The germline V gene encodes CDR1 SNHLY and CDR2 FYNNEI. The CDR3 has 15 amino acids. With 0 bases removed from V and 9 bases from J, the gap between germline ends came to 12 bases. The CDR3 DNA reads TGTGCCAGCAGTGAAGCGCAGGCAGGGCGTTCACCCCTCCACTTT. Translation gives CASSEAQAGRSPLHF.

J is TRBJ1-1 and V is TRBV12-3 or TRBV12-4; 9 bases fit TRBD1. The V segment lost 6 bases and the J segment 6 bases; nucleotides outside the gene matches: 5. The CDR3 sequence is 13 residues long. CDR3 amino acids: CASRPGQGPEAFF. CDR3 in DNA: TGTGCCAGCAGACCGGGACAGGGACCTGAAGCTTTCTTT.

The rearrangement joins TRBV29-1 to TRBJ1-2; D gene ambiguous. Germline V gene sequence: CDR1 SQVTM, CDR2 ANQGSEA. The CDR3 is 13 residues long. V was clipped by 5 bases and J by 4 bases, with 14 bases between them. For the CDR3, the DNA is TGCAGCGTTACGGACTATCTCTCCTATGGCTACACCTTC. Translation: CSVTDYLSYGYTF.

This chain connects TRBV29-1 to TRBJ1-2; no firm D call. Germline loops: CDR1 SQVTM, CDR2 ANQGSEA. The CDR3 has 12 amino acids. V lost 3 bases and J 2 bases, leaving 7 bases between the germline ends. Here the CDR3 reads CSVDYWNYGYTF. The CDR3 bases are TGCAGCGTTGATTACTGGAACTATGGCTACACCTTC.

This clone was detected only once. The rearrangement joins TRBV5-1 to TRBJ1-3; D perhaps matches TRBD1 (6 bases). Trimming took 4 bases from V and 4 from J, leaving 15 bases between them. This CDR3 has 15 residues. The germline V gene encodes CDR1 SGHRS and CDR2 YFSETQ. This chain's CDR3 is CASSPGQGQGNTIYF. CDR3 nucleotide sequence: TGCGCCAGCAGCCCTGGGCAGGGGCAGGGAAACACCATATATTTT.

This chain links TRBV5-1 with TRBJ1-2; D possibly corresponds to TRBD1 (5 bases). Germline CDR1 SGHRS, CDR2 YFSETQ. The CDR3 extends over 14 amino acids. Trimming removed 1 base from V and 0 bases from J, with 7 bases in between. This CDR3 is CASSLTGANYGYTF. CDR3 nucleotides: TGCGCCAGCAGCTTGACAGGCGCTAACTATGGCTACACCTTC.

On this clone itself: Distinct nucleotide sequences in the sample also encode this CDR3. V gene TRBV2 combines with J gene TRBJ2-3, with no clear D. Deletions cut 9 bases from V and 4 bases from J, with 11 bases between. CDR1 is SNHLY, CDR2 FYNNEI, per germline. This CDR3 has 12 amino acids. The CDR3 sequence is CASSPSSDTQYF. DNA of the CDR3: TGTGCCAGTAGTCCTAGTTCAGATACGCAGTATTTT.

The gene calls are TRBV6-1 and TRBJ1-2, with D unresolved. Trimming pared 1 base from V and 12 bases from J, leaving 15 bases between. Germline V lookup: CDR1 MNHNS, CDR2 SASEGT. This CDR3 is built from 13 residues. DNA for the CDR3: TGTGCCAGCAGTGAAGAAATTCATAACAGCCACACCTTC. As protein: CASSEEIHNSHTF.

The chain joins TRBV7-2 to TRBJ2-7, with D unclear. The ends were cut back, 1 base at V and 6 bases at J, with 10 bases in the middle. The CDR3 consists of 13 residues. CDR1 is SGHTA and CDR2 is FQGNSA in the germline V gene. CDR3 in amino acids: CASSLGAFSEQYF. CDR3 in DNA: TGTGCCAGCAGCTTAGGGGCCTTTAGCGAGCAGTACTTC.

This clone was detected a few times. This rearrangement joins TRBV5-6 to TRBJ2-4; maybe TRBD2 (5 bases). This CDR3 is built from 16 residues. Trimming took 2 bases from V and 0 from J, leaving 12 bases between them. In germline, CDR1 is SGHDT, CDR2 YYEEEE. DNA for the CDR3: TGTGCCAGCAGCTTAACTAGTAAGCTAGCCAAAAACATTCAGTACTTC. It is translated as CASSLTSKLAKNIQYF.

This chain uses TRBV11-2 with TRBJ1-1; D is ambiguous. V was cut by 5 bases and J by 1 base, with 8 bases left in between. The germline V gene encodes CDR1 SGHAT and CDR2 FQNNGV. The CDR3 extends over 13 amino acids. This chain's CDR3 is CASSLYRNTEAFF. CDR3 coding DNA: TGTGCCAGCAGCCTCTACAGGAACACTGAAGCTTTCTTT.

The CDR3 DNA is TGTGCCAGCAGCTTAGGTCTAGCGGGGGGGGATGAGCAGTTCTTC. Its translation is CASSLGLAGGDEQFF. The chain couples TRBV7-8 to TRBJ2-1; TRBD2 matches 12 bases. Trimming took 1 base from V and 8 from J; bases not matched to a gene: 3. The CDR3 consists of 15 residues. The germline V gene has CDR1 SGHVS and CDR2 FQNEAQ.

The chain carries TRBV24-1 and TRBJ2-5; TRBD2 might be the D (6 bases). This CDR3 spans 13 amino acids. CDR1 and CDR2 from the germline V gene are KGHDR and SFDVKD. The V end lost 4 bases, the J end lost 1 base, and 6 bases lay between the germline ends. CDR3 sequence: CATSEGGQETQYF. The CDR3 DNA is TGTGCCACCAGTGAGGGGGGCCAAGAGACCCAGTACTTC.

The V call is TRBV30, the J call TRBJ1-2; D is ambiguous. V was trimmed by 4 bases and J by 0 bases, leaving 15 bases between them. Germline V gene data show CDR1 as GTSNPN and CDR2 as SVGIG (reference sequence). The CDR3 is 15 amino acids. The CDR3 loop reads CAWIGEGYTNYGYTF. The CDR3 nucleotides read TGTGCCTGGATTGGGGAGGGATACACTAACTATGGCTACACCTTC. Full variable domain (rest looked up from reference TRBV30 and TRBJ1-2): SQTIHQWPATLVQPVGSPLSLECTVEGTSNPNLYWYRQAAGRGLQLLFYSVGIGQISSEVPQNLSASRPQDRQFILSSKKLLLSDSGFYLCAWIGEGYTNYGYTFGSGTRLTVV.

The chain is built from TRBV7-9 and TRBJ2-3; the match to TRBD2 covers 14 bases. Trimming took 5 bases from V and 1 from J; bases not matched to a gene: 8. This CDR3 spans 18 amino acids. Germline assignment: CDR1 SEHNR and CDR2 FQNEAQ (reference sequence). The CDR3, as DNA: TGTGCCAGCAGCCGCCTTGGGGGACTAGCGGGGGGCACAGATACGCAGTATTTT. Its translation is CASSRLGGLAGGTDTQYF.

This rearrangement joins TRBV6-5 to TRBJ1-2; D is ambiguous. V was cut by 0 bases and J by 8 bases, with 13 bases left in between. Germline loops: CDR1 MNHEY, CDR2 SVGAGI. The length of the CDR3 is 14 residues. The CDR3 coding sequence is TGTGCCAGCAGTTACTCGTCCGTATCCTCCGGCTACACCTTC. It translates to CASSYSSVSSGYTF.

For the CDR3, the DNA is TGTGCCAGCAGCTTTAGGGGGGGAAGCAATCAGCCCCAGCATTTT. It codes for CASSFRGGSNQPQHF. V usage is TRBV7-2 and J usage is TRBJ1-5; D is perhaps TRBD1 (6 bases). Germline V gene data show CDR1 as SGHTA and CDR2 as FQGNSA. This CDR3 is 15 amino acids long. Between the trimmed V and J ends, which lost 3 bases and 1 base, there was a span of 10 bases.

This chain uses TRBV10-1 with TRBJ2-1, with 12 bases lining up with TRBD1. V gave up 3 bases and J gave up 14 bases; unmatched junction bases: 2. The CDR3 loop spans 12 amino acids. CDR1 and CDR2 from the germline V gene are WNHNN and SYGVQD (reference sequence). The DNA for the CDR3 is TGCGCCAGCAGTGACGGGACAGGGGGCGAGTTCTTC. Translated, it gives CASSDGTGGEFF.

The V and J genes are TRBV6-5 and TRBJ1-1, with 8 bases lining up with TRBD1. The CDR3 has 13 amino acids. Germline CDR1 MNHEY, CDR2 SVGAGI. The V segment lost 9 bases and the J segment 7 bases; nucleotides outside the gene matches: 10. CDR3 DNA: TGTGCCAGTATCAGGGGGCGCGGGGGTGAAGCTTTCTTT. Protein sequence: CASIRGRGGEAFF.

This rearrangement joins TRBV6-4 to TRBJ1-2, with D tentatively TRBD1 (6 bases). The CDR3 is made up of 19 amino acids. The germline V gene has CDR1 MRHNA and CDR2 SNTAGT. V lost 7 bases, J lost 0 bases, and 27 bases lay in between. The CDR3 loop is CASTSEDRPSALSNYGYTF. Here the CDR3 DNA reads TGTGCCAGCACCTCCGAGGACAGACCCAGCGCGCTTTCTAACTATGGCTACACCTTC.

This chain joins TRBV4-3 and TRBJ1-2; the D gene is possibly TRBD1 (5 bases). The germline V and J ends were trimmed by 0 bases and 4 bases, with 15 bases remaining between them. Looked up from germline, CDR1 is LGHNA and CDR2 is YSLEER. The CDR3 is 16 amino acids. The CDR3 reads CASSQDQAGRGYGYTF. CDR3 in DNA: TGCGCCAGCAGCCAAGATCAGGCAGGGAGGGGCTATGGCTACACCTTC.

The rearrangement joins TRBV2 to TRBJ2-1, with TRBD1 matching over 8 bases. This CDR3 is 16 amino acids long. V gave up 5 bases and J gave up 5 bases; unmatched junction bases: 11. Germline values: CDR1 SNHLY, CDR2 FYNNEI. The chain's CDR3 is CASSSRPGGRNNEQFF. DNA for the CDR3: TGTGCCAGCAGTAGTAGACCAGGGGGCCGGAACAATGAGCAGTTCTTC.

The J gene is TRBJ1-6, the V gene TRBV27, with D possibly matching TRBD1 (5 bases). The CDR3 extends over 13 amino acids. Trimming removed 3 bases at V and 11 bases at J, with 11 bases between. Looked up from germline, CDR1 is MNHEY and CDR2 is SMNVEV (reference sequence). In DNA form, the CDR3 reads TGTGCCAGCAGTTTTAGGGGTACCACACCCCTCCACTTT. Its protein is CASSFRGTTPLHF.

The J gene is TRBJ1-1, the V gene TRBV19; 7 bases align to TRBD1. Per the germline V gene, CDR1 is LNHDA and CDR2 is SQIVND (reference sequence). V trimming: 5 bases; J trimming: 11 bases; junction bases outside the gene matches: 14. There are 14 residues in the CDR3. DNA of the CDR3: TGTGCCAGTAGTGCCTACAGGGGACCGGTTTCGGCTTTCTTT. This gives the protein CASSAYRGPVSAFF.